This TCR beta chain originates from a study of T cell changes during pregnancy in multiple sclerosis. Libraries were prepared by immunoSEQ multiplex PCR; TCRdb keeps only in-frame clonotypes and omits some of them. The sample holds some 53,000 clones, 85% to 95% seen once. The sequencing used CD4+ T cells from peripheral blood mononuclear cells, collected in the third trimester of pregnancy. This clonotype was sampled from a female donor with multiple sclerosis, enrolled in a pregnancy study.

CDR3 residues: CASSREANDQGDSPLHF. For the CDR3, the DNA is TGTGCCAGCAGCCGAGAAGCAAACGATCAAGGGGATTCACCCCTCCACTTT. The chain has TRBV4-2 and TRBJ1-6, with D maybe TRBD1 (5 bases). V dropped 4 bases and J dropped 8 bases, with 21 bases sitting between them. Germline V gene lookup returns CDR1 LGHNA and CDR2 YNFKEQ. The CDR3 loop spans 17 amino acids.